This T cell receptor (beta chain) derives from a study of blood T cell repertoires in COVID-19. TCRdb keeps only in-frame clones here, not all; method: immunoSEQ multiplex PCR. Among over 90,000 clones listed, roughly 76% were seen once. V gave up 9 bases and J gave up 4 bases; unmatched junction bases: 6. The CDR3 contains 13 residues. The germline V gene encodes CDR1 ENHRY and CDR2 SYGVKD. The chain recombines TRBV10-3 with TRBJ1-1; 9 bases are a match to TRBD1. What was sequenced was peripheral blood. The TCR was taken from a man older than 75 with COVID-19, enrolled during active disease. The CDR3 is CAIARQGGTEAFF. The CDR3 DNA sequence: TGTGCCATAGCTCGACAGGGGGGCACTGAAGCTTTCTTT.